These 21 T cell receptor beta chains originate from one sample sequenced in a study of graft-versus-host responses after intestinal transplantation. The method was immunoSEQ multiplex PCR; TCRdb's version includes in-frame clones alone and lacks a portion of them. The sample lists roughly 60,000 clones, around 90% occurring once. The specimen was PBMCs, collected 26 days after transplant. The source of these receptors is a human patient who received an intestinal transplant, so some T cells may come from the graft donor.

V and J are TRBV10-3 and TRBJ1-2; unclear D gene. Germline lookup yields CDR1 ENHRY and CDR2 SYGVKD. Trimming left V 3 bases short and J 3 bases short, with 11 bases between. This CDR3 spans 14 amino acids. The CDR3 spells CAISDPDSDYGYTF. The DNA for the CDR3 is TGTGCCATCAGTGACCCGGACTCTGACTATGGCTACACCTTC.

The chain is built from TRBV9 and TRBJ1-3; D call uncertain. CDR1 SGDLS and CDR2 YYNGEE come from the germline V gene. The CDR3 contains 15 residues. Trimming removed 4 bases at V and 4 bases at J, with 15 bases between. The CDR3 loop is CASSPPAGNGNTIYF. The DNA for the CDR3 is TGTGCCAGCAGCCCCCCTGCGGGGAACGGAAACACCATATATTTT.

CDR3 sequence: CASSVGAGQSYEQYV. The CDR3 coding sequence is TGTGCCAGCAGTGTTGGGGCAGGGCAGTCCTACGAGCAGTACGTC. This chain connects TRBV6-1 to TRBJ2-7; perhaps TRBD1 as D (5 bases). Germline CDR1 and CDR2: MNHNS and SASEGT. The CDR3 covers 15 residues. V lost 4 bases, J lost 1 base, and 14 bases lay in between.

This clone turned up a few times. CDR3 loop: CASSEGNSPSYGYTF. As DNA, the CDR3 is TGTGCCAGCAGTGAAGGAAACAGCCCTTCTTATGGCTACACCTTC. The genes are TRBV6-1 and TRBJ1-2; no reliable D call. Germline CDR1 MNHNS, CDR2 SASEGT. The germline V and J ends were trimmed by 1 base and 5 bases, with 14 bases remaining between them. The CDR3 runs 15 residues.

This rearrangement joins TRBV7-8 to TRBJ2-7; possibly TRBD2 for D (7 bases). Germline CDR1 and CDR2: SGHVS and FQNEAQ. V gave up 0 bases and J gave up 5 bases, with 11 bases separating them. This CDR3 is built from 14 residues. DNA for the CDR3: TGTGCCAGCAGCTTAGCGGGAGGGGGGGACGAGCAGTACGTC. This gives the protein CASSLAGGGDEQYV.

The chain couples TRBV7-4 to TRBJ2-6; D not certain. This CDR3 comprises 17 residues. V lost 5 bases, J lost 1 base, and 15 bases lay in between. The germline V gene has CDR1 SGHVT and CDR2 SQSDAQ. The DNA of the CDR3 is TGTGCCAGCAGCGTCCAGGCCGTTGGGTCTGGGGCCAACGTCCTGACTTTC. This encodes CASSVQAVGSGANVLTF.

The genes are TRBV7-2 and TRBJ2-7, with D perhaps matching TRBD1 (5 bases). The CDR3 covers 14 residues. V gave up 2 bases and J gave up 5 bases, with 13 bases separating them. Germline V gives CDR1 SGHTA, CDR2 FQGNSA. CDR3: CASSLTPGSHEQYF. The CDR3 nucleotides are TGTGCCAGCAGCTTAACTCCAGGGTCCCACGAGCAGTACTTC.

The CDR3 nucleotides are TGTGCCAGCAGTGAACTCTATCCACGCTCACCCCTCCACTTT. It translates to CASSELYPRSPLHF. The chain links TRBV25-1 to TRBJ1-6; D gene unclear. The V and J ends lost 2 bases and 10 bases respectively, with 12 bases between them. Germline loops: CDR1 MGHDK, CDR2 SYGVNS. This CDR3 has 14 amino acids.

The V gene is TRBV5-1, the J gene TRBJ2-5, with D perhaps matching TRBD2 (6 bases). Per germline, CDR1 SGHRS and CDR2 YFSETQ. The CDR3 loop spans 15 amino acids. V gave up 0 bases and J gave up 5 bases, with 14 bases separating them. This CDR3 is CASSLGAHRGETQYF. CDR3 nucleotides: TGCGCCAGCAGCTTGGGCGCCCACCGGGGGGAGACCCAGTACTTC.

The chain links TRBV2 to TRBJ2-3; 9 bases are a match to TRBD2. CDR1 and CDR2 (germline): SNHLY, FYNNEI. The CDR3 is made up of 15 amino acids. Trimming took 5 bases from V and 0 from J; bases not matched to a gene: 3. CDR3 DNA sequence: TGTGCCAGCAGTTTTCTAGCGGGGAGCACAGATACGCAGTATTTT. Its translation is CASSFLAGSTDTQYF.

The rearrangement uses TRBV4-1 and TRBJ2-4; TRBD2 matches 10 bases. V shed 1 base, J shed 10 bases, and the junction held 10 bases outside the gene matches. This CDR3 has 16 amino acids. Germline V gene sequence: CDR1 MGHRA, CDR2 YSYEKL. The CDR3 nucleotides are TGCGCCAGCAGCCAAGTCCAGCGGGAGGGCCCAGGGATTCAGTACTTC. Amino acid sequence: CASSQVQREGPGIQYF.

The chain combines TRBV7-2 with TRBJ1-2; TRBD1 is a possible D gene (5 bases). Trimming shortened V by 2 bases and J by 8 bases, and 15 bases separated the two germline ends. Germline lookup yields CDR1 SGHTA and CDR2 FQGNSA. The CDR3 has 14 amino acids. The CDR3 is CASSLWSREDGYTF. In nucleotides, the CDR3 is TGTGCCAGCAGCTTATGGTCCAGGGAAGACGGCTACACCTTC. The entire variable domain, with the rest obtained from reference TRBV7-2 and TRBJ1-2, is as follows: GAGVSQSPSNKVTEKGKDVELRCDPISGHTALYWYRQSLGQGLEFLIYFQGNSAPDKSGLPSDRFSAERTGGSVSTLTIQRTQQEDSAVYLCASSLWSREDGYTFGSGTRLTVV.

The chain has TRBV28 and TRBJ1-6; TRBD1 might be the D (6 bases). The V and J ends lost 2 bases and 9 bases respectively, with 17 bases between them. In germline, CDR1 is MDHEN, CDR2 SYDVKM. The CDR3 consists of 16 residues. The CDR3 nucleotides read TGTGCCAGCAGTTTACGACAGGTTCCAGCAAGTTCACCCCTCCACTTT. This gives the protein CASSLRQVPASSPLHF.

The chain has TRBV2 and TRBJ2-7; 8 bases map to TRBD1. This CDR3 has 12 amino acids. The junction had 3 bases not matched to a gene; V was cut back by 7 bases and J by 4 bases. The V gene's germline CDR1 is SNHLY and CDR2 FYNNEI. In DNA form, the CDR3 reads TGTGCCAGCATATGGACAGGGTACGAGCAGTACTTC. Its protein is CASIWTGYEQYF.

The V and J genes are TRBV28 and TRBJ2-7; D uncertain. CDR1 and CDR2 (germline): MDHEN, SYDVKM. The CDR3 totals 14 residues. The V end lost 3 bases, the J end lost 1 base, and 10 bases lay between the germline ends. The CDR3 sequence: CASSFLYGSYEQYF. The CDR3 DNA reads as TGTGCCAGCAGTTTCCTCTACGGTTCCTACGAGCAGTACTTC. The entire variable domain, with the rest obtained from reference TRBV28 and TRBJ2-7, is as follows: DVKVTQSSRYLVKRTGEKVFLECVQDMDHENMFWYRQDPGLGLRLIYFSYDVKMKEKGDIPEGYSVSREKKERFSLILESASTNQTSMYLCASSFLYGSYEQYFGPGTRLTVT.

This clone was counted a single time. This chain joins TRBV29-1 and TRBJ1-1; TRBD1 matches 7 bases. V dropped 0 bases and J dropped 1; count of bases not matched to a gene: 8. Germline V lookup: CDR1 SQVTM, CDR2 ANQGSEA. CDR3 length: 16 residues. The CDR3 nucleotides are TGCAGCGTTGAAGATCGTATACAGGGGTGGAACACTGAAGCTTTCTTT. Translated: CSVEDRIQGWNTEAFF.

The chain recombines TRBV7-8 with TRBJ2-1; 15 bases map to TRBD2. The ends lost 6 bases at V and 7 bases at J; junction bases unmatched: 7. CDR3 length: 16 amino acids. Germline V CDR1 and CDR2: SGHVS, FQNEAQ. The CDR3 nucleotides are TGTGCCAGCAGTTTTCCCGGGACTAGCGGGGGGAATGAGCAGTTCTTC. Translation: CASSFPGTSGGNEQFF.

This clone was recorded once. V gene TRBV4-1 combines with J gene TRBJ2-7; 8 nucleotides match TRBD1. Germline V gene data show CDR1 as MGHRA and CDR2 as YSYEKL. With V trimmed by 0 bases and J by 3 bases, 13 bases remained unmatched. The CDR3 spans 18 residues. This chain's CDR3 is CASSQDPEWQGACYEQYV. CDR3 bases: TGCGCCAGCAGCCAAGATCCGGAATGGCAGGGGGCCTGCTACGAGCAGTACGTC.

The chain recombines TRBV7-6 with TRBJ1-6; D remains ambiguous. V lost 2 bases to trimming and J lost 10 bases, with 12 bases between them. Germline V gene sequence: CDR1 SGHVS, CDR2 FNYEAQ. The CDR3 runs 14 residues. The CDR3, as DNA: TGTGCCAGCAGCTTAACCCACAGCCACTCACCCCTCCACTTT. It is translated as CASSLTHSHSPLHF.

This chain links TRBV7-8 with TRBJ2-5; the D gene is possibly TRBD1 (5 bases). V lost 7 bases to trimming and J lost 5 bases, with 23 bases between them. Germline V gene data show CDR1 as SGHVS and CDR2 as FQNEAQ. The CDR3 sequence is 16 residues long. The CDR3 sequence: CASTPFGSGARETQYF. CDR3 bases: TGTGCCAGCACCCCGTTTGGTTCTGGGGCGCGGGAGACCCAGTACTTC. Using reference TRBV7-8 and TRBJ2-5 for the parts outside the CDR3, the full variable domain is GAGVSQSPRYKVAKRGQDVALRCDPISGHVSLFWYQQALGQGPEFLTYFQNEAQLDKSGLPSDRFFAERPEGSVSTLKIQRTQQEDSAVYLCASTPFGSGARETQYFGPGTRLLVL.

This clone is medium-sized. This same CDR3 is encoded by further DNA sequences in the sample. The rearrangement joins TRBV4-2 to TRBJ1-6, with D unresolved. The CDR3 contains 16 residues. Germline assignment: CDR1 LGHNA and CDR2 YNFKEQ. V dropped 3 bases and J dropped 0 bases, with 9 bases sitting between them. CDR3 loop: CASSQVRFSYNSPLHF. DNA for the CDR3: TGTGCCAGCAGCCAGGTCAGGTTCTCCTATAATTCACCCCTCCACTTT.